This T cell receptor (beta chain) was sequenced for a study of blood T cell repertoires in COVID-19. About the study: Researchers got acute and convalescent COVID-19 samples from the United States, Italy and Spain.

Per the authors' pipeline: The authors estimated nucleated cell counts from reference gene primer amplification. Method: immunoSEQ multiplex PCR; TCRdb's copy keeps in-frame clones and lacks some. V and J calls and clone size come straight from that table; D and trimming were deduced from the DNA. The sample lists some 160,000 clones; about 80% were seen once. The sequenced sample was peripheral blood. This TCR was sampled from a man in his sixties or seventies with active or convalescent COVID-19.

CDR3: CASTRTGPGGYTF. DNA for the CDR3: TGTGCCAGCACCCGGACAGGGCCTGGAGGCTACACCTTC. The genes are TRBV6-5 and TRBJ1-2; 8 bases agree with TRBD1. CDR1 MNHEY and CDR2 SVGAGI come from the germline V gene. The J segment lost 8 bases and the V segment lost 7 bases, leaving 9 bases of the junction unmatched. The CDR3 length is 13 residues.